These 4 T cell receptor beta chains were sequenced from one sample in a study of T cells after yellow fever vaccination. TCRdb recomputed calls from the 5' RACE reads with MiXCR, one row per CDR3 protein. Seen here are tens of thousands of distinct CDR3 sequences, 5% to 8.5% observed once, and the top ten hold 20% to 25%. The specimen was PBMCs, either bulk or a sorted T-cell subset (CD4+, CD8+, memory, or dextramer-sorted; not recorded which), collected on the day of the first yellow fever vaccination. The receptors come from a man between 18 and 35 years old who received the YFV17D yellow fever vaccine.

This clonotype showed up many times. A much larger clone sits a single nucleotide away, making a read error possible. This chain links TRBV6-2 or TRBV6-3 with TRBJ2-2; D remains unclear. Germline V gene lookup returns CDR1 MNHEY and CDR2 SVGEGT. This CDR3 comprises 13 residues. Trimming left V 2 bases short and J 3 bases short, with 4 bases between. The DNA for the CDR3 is TGTGCCAGCAGTTACAGGGACACCGGGGAGCTGTTTTTT. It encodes CASSYRDTGELFF.

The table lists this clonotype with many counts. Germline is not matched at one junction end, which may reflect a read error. The CDR3 reads CASSLGAGKSPALSF. CDR3 DNA: TGCGCCAGCAGCTTGGGCGCGGGAAAATCCCCAGCCCTAAGCTTC. The rearrangement uses TRBV5-1 and TRBJ2-1; TRBD2 is a possible D gene (6 bases). This CDR3 is built from 15 residues. Germline CDR1 reads SGHRS; CDR2 reads YFSETQ. Using reference TRBV5-1 and TRBJ2-1 for the parts outside the CDR3, the full variable domain is KAGVTQTPRYLIKTRGQQVTLSCSPISGHRSVSWYQQTPGQGLQFLFEYFSETQRNKGNFPGRFSGRQFSNSRSEMNVSTLELGDSALYLCASSLGAGKSPALSFGPGTRLTVL.

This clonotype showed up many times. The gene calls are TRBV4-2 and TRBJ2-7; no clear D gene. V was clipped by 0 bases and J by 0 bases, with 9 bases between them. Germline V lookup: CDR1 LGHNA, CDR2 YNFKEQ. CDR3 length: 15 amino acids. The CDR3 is CASSQDLDSSYEQYF. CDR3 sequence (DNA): TGTGCCAGCAGCCAAGATTTAGATAGCTCCTACGAGCAGTACTTC.

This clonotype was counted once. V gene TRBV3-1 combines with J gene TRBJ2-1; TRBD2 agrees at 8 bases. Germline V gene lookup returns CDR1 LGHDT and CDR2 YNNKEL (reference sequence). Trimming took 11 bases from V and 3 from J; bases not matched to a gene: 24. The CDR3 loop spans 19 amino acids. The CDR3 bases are TGTGCCTCCTCCAAGGATGTCAGGGAGACTAGCGAGTTCTACAATGAGCAGTTCTTC. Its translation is CASSKDVRETSEFYNEQFF.